What follows is one T cell receptor (beta chain) and its context. Its antigen is not identified. The data were taken from a study of blood T cells in healthy people across ages. V gave up 1 base and J gave up 4 bases, with 10 bases separating them. CDR3 length equals 13 residues. The germline CDR1 and CDR2 sequences are SQVTM and ANQGSEA. Regarding the study as a whole: Diversity estimates from one million T cells were considered underestimates.

A second PCR, run for roughly 7 to 12 cycles, used a sample-barcoded 5' primer plus a J-beta primer mix. TCRdb re-analysed the 5' RACE reads in MiXCR, keeping a single row per CDR3 protein. Here the sample spans roughly 830,000 distinct CDR3 sequences, under 80% being singletons. Input material: blood. The receptor's source is a man aged 25-45 years in good health. V gene TRBV29-1 combines with J gene TRBJ1-2; D possibly corresponds to TRBD1 (6 bases). This chain's CDR3 is CSVEGPGAYGYTF. The CDR3 bases are TGCAGCGTTGAAGGTCCGGGGGCCTATGGCTACACCTTC. Full variable domain (missing parts from reference TRBV29-1 and TRBJ1-2): SAVISQKPSRDICQRGTSLTIQCQVDSQVTMMFWYRQQPGQSLTLIATANQGSEATYESGFVIDKFPISRPNLTFSTLTVSNMSPEDSSIYLCSVEGPGAYGYTFGSGTRLTVV.